This T cell receptor (beta chain) was recovered during a study of STAT5B mutations in CD4+ large granular lymphocyte leukemia. Clones were sequenced by immunoSEQ multiplex PCR, and TCRdb holds only the in-frame ones, with some missing. The top ten hold 0.33% of the sample, which has 25,000 to 30,000 clones, 81% seen once. Germline CDR1 reads SGDLS; CDR2 reads YYNGEE. The CDR3 covers 15 residues. V lost 4 bases and J 1 base, leaving 13 bases between the germline ends. This TCR came from a human donor in good health. The sequencing input was CD4+ T cells from blood buffy coats. The chain joins TRBV9 to TRBJ2-3; TRBD1 or TRBD2 may be the D gene (5 bases each). CDR3 nucleotides: TGTGCCAGCAGCTCTCTCGGGGCCCGCACAGATACGCAGTATTTT. Amino acids: CASSSLGARTDTQYF.